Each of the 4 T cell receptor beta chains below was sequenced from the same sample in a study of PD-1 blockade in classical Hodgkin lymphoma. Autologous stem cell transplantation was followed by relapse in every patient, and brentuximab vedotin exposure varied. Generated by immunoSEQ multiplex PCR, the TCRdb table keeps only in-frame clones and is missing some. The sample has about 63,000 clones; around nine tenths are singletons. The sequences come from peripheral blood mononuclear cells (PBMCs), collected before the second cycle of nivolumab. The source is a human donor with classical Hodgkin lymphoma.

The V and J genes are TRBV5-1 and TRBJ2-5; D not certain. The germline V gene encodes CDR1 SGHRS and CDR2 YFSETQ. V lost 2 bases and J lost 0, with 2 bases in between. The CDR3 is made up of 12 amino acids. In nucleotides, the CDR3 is TGCGCCAGCAGCTTTGACCAAGAGACCCAGTACTTC. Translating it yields CASSFDQETQYF.

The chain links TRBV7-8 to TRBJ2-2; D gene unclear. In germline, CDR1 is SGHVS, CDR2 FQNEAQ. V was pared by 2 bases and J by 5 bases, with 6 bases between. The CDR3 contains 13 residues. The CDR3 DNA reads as TGTGCCAGCAGCTTATCAACGACCGGGGAGCTGTTTTTT. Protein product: CASSLSTTGELFF.

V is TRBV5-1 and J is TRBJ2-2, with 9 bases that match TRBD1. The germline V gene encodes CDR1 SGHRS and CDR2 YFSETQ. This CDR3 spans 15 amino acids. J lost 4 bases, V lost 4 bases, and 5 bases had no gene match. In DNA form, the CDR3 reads TGCGCCAGCAGCACGGACAGGGGAGGCACCGGGGAGCTGTTTTTT. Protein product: CASSTDRGGTGELFF.

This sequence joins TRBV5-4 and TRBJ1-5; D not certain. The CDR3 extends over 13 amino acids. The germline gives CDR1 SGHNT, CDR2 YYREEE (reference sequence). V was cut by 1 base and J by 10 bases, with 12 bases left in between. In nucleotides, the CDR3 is TGTGCCAGCAGCTTGCGGACCCCGGGTCCCCAGCATTTT. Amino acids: CASSLRTPGPQHF.